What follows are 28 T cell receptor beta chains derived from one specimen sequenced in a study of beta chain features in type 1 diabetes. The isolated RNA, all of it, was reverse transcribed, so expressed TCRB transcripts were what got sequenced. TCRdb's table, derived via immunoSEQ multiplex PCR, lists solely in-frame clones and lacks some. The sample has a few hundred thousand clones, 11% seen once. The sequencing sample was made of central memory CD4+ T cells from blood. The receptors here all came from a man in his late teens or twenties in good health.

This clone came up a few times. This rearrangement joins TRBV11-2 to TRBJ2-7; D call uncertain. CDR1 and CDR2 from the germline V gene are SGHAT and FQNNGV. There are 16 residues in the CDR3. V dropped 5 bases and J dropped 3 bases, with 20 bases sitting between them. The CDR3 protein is CASSPLSRLGNYEQYF. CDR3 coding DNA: TGTGCCAGCAGCCCCCTTAGCAGGCTGGGTAACTACGAGCAGTACTTC.

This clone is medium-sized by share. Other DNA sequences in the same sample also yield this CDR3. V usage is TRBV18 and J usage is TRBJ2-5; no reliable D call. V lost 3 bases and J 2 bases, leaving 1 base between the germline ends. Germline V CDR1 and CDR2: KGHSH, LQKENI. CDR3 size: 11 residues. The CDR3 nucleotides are TGTGCCAGCTCACCGCAAGAGACCCAGTACTTC. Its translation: CASSPQETQYF.

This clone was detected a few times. The CDR3 DNA reads as TGTGCCAGCCGGACTAGCGGGAGTAATGAGCAGTTCTTC. It specifies CASRTSGSNEQFF. This sequence joins TRBV6-6 and TRBJ2-1; 13 bases fit TRBD2. The CDR3 extends over 13 amino acids. With V trimmed by 8 bases and J by 7 bases, 2 bases remained unmatched. Germline V gene data show CDR1 as MNHNY and CDR2 as SVGAGI (reference sequence).

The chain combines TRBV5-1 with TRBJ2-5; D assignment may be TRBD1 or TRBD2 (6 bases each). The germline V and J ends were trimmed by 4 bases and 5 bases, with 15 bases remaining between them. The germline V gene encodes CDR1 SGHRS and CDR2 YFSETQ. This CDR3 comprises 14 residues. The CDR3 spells CASSPRGRGETQYF. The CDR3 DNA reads TGCGCCAGCAGCCCCCGGGGGCGTGGGGAGACCCAGTACTTC.

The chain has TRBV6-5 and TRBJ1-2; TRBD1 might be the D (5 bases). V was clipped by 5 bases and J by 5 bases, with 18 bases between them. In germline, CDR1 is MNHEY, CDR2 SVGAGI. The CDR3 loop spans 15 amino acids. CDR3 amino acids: CASSVSGARVYGYTF. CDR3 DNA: TGTGCCAGCAGTGTATCTGGGGCGCGGGTATATGGCTACACCTTC.

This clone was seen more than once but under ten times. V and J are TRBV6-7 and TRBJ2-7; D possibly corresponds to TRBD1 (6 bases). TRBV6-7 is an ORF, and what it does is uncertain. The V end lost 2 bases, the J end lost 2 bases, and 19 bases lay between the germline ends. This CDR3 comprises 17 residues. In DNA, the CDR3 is TGTGCCAGCAGTTACGACATAGGACAGCAAGTGCCCTACGAGCAGTACTTC. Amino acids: CASSYDIGQQVPYEQYF.

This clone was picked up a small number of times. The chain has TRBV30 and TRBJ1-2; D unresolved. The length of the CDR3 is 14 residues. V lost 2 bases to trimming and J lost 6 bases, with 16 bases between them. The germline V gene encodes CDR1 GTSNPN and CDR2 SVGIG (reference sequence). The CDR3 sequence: CAWSTHSTVHGYTF. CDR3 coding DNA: TGTGCCTGGAGTACTCACAGTACAGTACATGGCTACACCTTC.

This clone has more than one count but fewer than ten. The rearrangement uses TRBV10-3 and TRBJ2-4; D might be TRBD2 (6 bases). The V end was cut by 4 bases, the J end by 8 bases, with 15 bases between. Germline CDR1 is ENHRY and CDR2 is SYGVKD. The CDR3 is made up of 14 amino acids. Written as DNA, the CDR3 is TGTGCCATCAGTGCCACTAGCTCGGGGGACATTCAGTACTTC. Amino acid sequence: CAISATSSGDIQYF.

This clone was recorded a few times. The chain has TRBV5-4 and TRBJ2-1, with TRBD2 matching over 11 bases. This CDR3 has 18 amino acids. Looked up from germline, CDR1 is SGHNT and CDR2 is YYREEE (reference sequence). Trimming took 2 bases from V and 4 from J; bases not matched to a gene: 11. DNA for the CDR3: TGTGCCAGCAGCTTAATGCTAGCGGGAGGTTCGGGTTACAATGAGCAGTTCTTC. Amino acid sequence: CASSLMLAGGSGYNEQFF.

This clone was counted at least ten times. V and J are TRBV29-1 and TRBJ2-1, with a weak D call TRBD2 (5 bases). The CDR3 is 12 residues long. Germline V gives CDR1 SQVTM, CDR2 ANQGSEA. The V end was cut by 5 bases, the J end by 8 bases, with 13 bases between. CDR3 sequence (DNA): TGCAGCGTTAGGGCTAGCCGCGATGAGCAGTTCTTC. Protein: CSVRASRDEQFF.

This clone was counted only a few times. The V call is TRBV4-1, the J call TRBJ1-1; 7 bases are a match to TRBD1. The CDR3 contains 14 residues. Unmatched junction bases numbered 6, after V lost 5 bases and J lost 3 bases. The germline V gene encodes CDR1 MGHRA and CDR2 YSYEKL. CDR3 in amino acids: CASSFGQADTEAFF. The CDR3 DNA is TGCGCCAGCAGCTTCGGACAGGCCGACACTGAAGCTTTCTTT.

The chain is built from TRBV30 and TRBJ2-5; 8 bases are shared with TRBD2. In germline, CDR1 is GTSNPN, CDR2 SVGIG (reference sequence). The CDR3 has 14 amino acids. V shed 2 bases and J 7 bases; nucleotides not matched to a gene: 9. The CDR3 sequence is CAWSLAGAGGTQYF. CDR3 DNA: TGTGCCTGGAGTCTGGCAGGCGCGGGGGGGACCCAGTACTTC.

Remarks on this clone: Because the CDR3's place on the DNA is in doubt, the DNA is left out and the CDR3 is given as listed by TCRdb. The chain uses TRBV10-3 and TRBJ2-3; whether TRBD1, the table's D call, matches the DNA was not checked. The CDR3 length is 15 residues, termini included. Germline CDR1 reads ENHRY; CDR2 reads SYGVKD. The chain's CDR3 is CATLRARGGTDTQYF.

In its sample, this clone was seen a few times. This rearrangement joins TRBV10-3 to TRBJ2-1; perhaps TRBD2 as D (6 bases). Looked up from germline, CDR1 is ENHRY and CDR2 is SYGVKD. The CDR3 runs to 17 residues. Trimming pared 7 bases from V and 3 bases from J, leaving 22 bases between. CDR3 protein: CAIKNDRGSVSYNEQFF. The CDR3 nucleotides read TGTGCCATCAAGAATGATCGGGGGTCCGTAAGCTACAATGAGCAGTTCTTC.

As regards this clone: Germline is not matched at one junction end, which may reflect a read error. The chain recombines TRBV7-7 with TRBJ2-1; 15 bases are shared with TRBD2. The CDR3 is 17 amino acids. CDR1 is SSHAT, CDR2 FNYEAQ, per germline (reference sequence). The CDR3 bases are TGTGCTAGCAGCTTAGCGACGGGACTAGCGGGAGGCAATGAGCAGTTCTTC. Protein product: CASSLATGLAGGNEQFF.

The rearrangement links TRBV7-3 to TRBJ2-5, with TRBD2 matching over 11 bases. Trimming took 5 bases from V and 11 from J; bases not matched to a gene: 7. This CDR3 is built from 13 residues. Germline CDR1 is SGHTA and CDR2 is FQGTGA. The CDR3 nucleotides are TGTGCCAGCAGCCCTACTAGCGGGGGTGCACAGTACTTC. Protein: CASSPTSGGAQYF. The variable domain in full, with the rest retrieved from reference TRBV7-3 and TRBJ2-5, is GAGVSQTPSNKVTEKGKYVELRCDPISGHTALYWYRQSLGQGPEFLIYFQGTGAADDSGLPNDRFFAVRPEGSVSTLKIQRTERGDSAVYLCASSPTSGGAQYFGPGTRLLVL.

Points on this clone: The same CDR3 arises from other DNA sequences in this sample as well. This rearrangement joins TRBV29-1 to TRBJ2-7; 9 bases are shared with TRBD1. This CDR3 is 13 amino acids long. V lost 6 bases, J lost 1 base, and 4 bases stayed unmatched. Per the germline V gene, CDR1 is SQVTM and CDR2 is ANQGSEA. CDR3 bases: TGCAGCGTCGACGGGACAGGGTCCTACGAGCAGTACTTC. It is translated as CSVDGTGSYEQYF.

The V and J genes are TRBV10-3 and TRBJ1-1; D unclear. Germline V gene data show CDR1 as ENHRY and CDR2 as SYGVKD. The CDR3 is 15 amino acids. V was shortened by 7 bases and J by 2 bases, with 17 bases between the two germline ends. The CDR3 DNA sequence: TGTGCCATCACCGCCGGTGGAGGGCAAAACACTGAAGCTTTCTTT. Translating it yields CAITAGGGQNTEAFF.

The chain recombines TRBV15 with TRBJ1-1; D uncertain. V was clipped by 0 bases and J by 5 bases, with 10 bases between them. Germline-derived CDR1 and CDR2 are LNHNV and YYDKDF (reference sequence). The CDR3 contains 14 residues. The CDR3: CATSRDQGRTEAFF. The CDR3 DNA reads TGTGCCACCAGCAGAGATCAAGGGCGAACTGAAGCTTTCTTT.

The CDR3 DNA follows: TGTGCCAGCTCAGATACCTATAGCAATCAGCCCCAGCATTTT. It codes for CASSDTYSNQPQHF. The V call is TRBV18, the J call TRBJ1-5, with D unclear. V was cut by 5 bases and J by 0 bases, with 8 bases left in between. There are 14 residues in the CDR3. In germline, CDR1 is KGHSH, CDR2 LQKENI.

The CDR3 protein is CATSRDPVYNEQFF. CDR3 coding DNA: TGTGCCACCAGCAGAGATCCGGTGTACAATGAGCAGTTCTTC. The chain combines TRBV15 with TRBJ2-1; D is unclear. Germline CDR1 reads LNHNV; CDR2 reads YYDKDF (reference sequence). V gave up 0 bases and J gave up 4 bases, with 7 bases separating them. The CDR3 is made up of 14 amino acids.

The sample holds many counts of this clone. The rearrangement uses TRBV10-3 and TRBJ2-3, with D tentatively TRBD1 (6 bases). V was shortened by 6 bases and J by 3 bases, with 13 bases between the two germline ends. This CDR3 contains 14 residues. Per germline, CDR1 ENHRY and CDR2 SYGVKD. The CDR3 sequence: CAIREQGGTDTQYF. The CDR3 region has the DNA TGTGCCATCAGGGAACAGGGTGGAACAGATACGCAGTATTTT.

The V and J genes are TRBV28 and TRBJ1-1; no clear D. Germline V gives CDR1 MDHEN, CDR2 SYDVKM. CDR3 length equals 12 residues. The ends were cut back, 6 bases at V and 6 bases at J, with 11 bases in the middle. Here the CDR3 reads CASRRVWAEAFF. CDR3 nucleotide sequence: TGTGCCAGCAGACGGGTTTGGGCTGAAGCTTTCTTT.

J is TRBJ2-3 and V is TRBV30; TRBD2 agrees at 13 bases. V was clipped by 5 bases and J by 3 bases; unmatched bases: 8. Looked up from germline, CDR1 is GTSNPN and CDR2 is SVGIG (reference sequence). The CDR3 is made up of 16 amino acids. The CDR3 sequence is CAWQLAGGPGTDTQYF. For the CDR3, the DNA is TGTGCCTGGCAACTAGCGGGAGGGCCGGGAACAGATACGCAGTATTTT.

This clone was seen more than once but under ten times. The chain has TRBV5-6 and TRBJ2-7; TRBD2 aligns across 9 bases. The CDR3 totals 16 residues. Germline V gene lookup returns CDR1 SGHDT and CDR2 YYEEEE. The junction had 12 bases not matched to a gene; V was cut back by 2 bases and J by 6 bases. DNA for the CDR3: TGTGCCAGCAGCTTTATTGGTGTTAGCGGGAGTTTCGAGCAGTACTTC. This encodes CASSFIGVSGSFEQYF.

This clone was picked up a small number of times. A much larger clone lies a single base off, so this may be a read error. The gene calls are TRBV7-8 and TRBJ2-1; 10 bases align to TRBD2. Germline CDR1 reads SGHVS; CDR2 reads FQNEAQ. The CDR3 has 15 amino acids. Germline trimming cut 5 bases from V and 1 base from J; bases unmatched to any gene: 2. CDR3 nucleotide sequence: TGTGCCAGCAGCCCTAGCGGGAGTTCCTACAATGAGCAGTTCTTC. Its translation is CASSPSGSSYNEQFF.

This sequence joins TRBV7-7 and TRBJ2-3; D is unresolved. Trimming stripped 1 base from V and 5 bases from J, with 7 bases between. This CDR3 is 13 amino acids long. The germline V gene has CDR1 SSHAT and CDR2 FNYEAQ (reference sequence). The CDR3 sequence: CASSLDPGDTQYF. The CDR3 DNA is TGTGCCAGCAGCTTAGACCCTGGAGATACGCAGTATTTT.

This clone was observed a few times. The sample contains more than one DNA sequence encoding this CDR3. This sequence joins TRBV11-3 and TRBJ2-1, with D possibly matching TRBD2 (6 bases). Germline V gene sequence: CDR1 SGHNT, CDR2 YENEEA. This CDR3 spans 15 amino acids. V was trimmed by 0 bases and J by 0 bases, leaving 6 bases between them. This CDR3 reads CASSLDGSSYNEQFF. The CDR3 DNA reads TGTGCCAGCAGCTTAGACGGGAGCTCCTACAATGAGCAGTTCTTC.